This entry features one T cell receptor beta chain sequence. The antigen remains undetermined. The data were taken from a study of cytomegalovirus exposure and HLA in healthy donors. Findings of the study overall: Many donors shared some public TCRs, even though most TCR sequences were rare.

V was cut by 4 bases and J by 6 bases, with 16 bases left in between. Germline V gene data show CDR1 as SGHNT and CDR2 as YYREEE (reference sequence). The CDR3 runs 14 residues. Vbeta (60) and Jbeta (13) primers were used in the PCR. Some clones are missing from TCRdb's copy, which holds only in-frame ones; the method was immunoSEQ multiplex PCR. The sample contains around 90,000 clones, just under 80% of which appear only once. What was sequenced was PBMCs. The chain links TRBV5-4 to TRBJ1-1, with a weak D call TRBD1 (6 bases). The receptor comes from a woman between 35 and 50 years old in good health and CMV-seronegative. CDR3 bases: TGTGCCAGCAGCCCTACTCAGGGGATTTCTGAAGCTTTCTTT. This encodes CASSPTQGISEAFF.